The 6 T cell receptor beta chains presented below share a single source sample, sequenced in a study of identical twins. TCRdb used MiXCR to reprocess the 5' RACE reads, holding one entry per CDR3 protein. The sample holds 1.5 million to 2 million distinct CDR3 sequences; about 30% are singletons and the top ten take about 0.3%. Material for sequencing was cord blood. The receptors stem from a newborn girl in good health.

The chain links TRBV10-3 to TRBJ2-2; TRBD2 matches 12 bases. V was pared by 6 bases and J by 0 bases, with 8 bases of the junction left unmatched. The germline CDR1 and CDR2 sequences are ENHRY and SYGVKD. The CDR3 runs to 18 residues. The DNA for the CDR3 is TGTGCCATCAGCCTGGGTGGACTAGCGGGAACGAACACCGGGGAGCTGTTTTTT. Its translation is CAISLGGLAGTNTGELFF.

This clonotype has only a few counts. The chain employs TRBV29-1 and TRBJ2-1; 7 bases agree with TRBD2. The V gene end was trimmed by 2 bases and the J gene end by 6 bases; junction bases not matched to a gene: 16. The CDR3 is 17 amino acids. Per germline, CDR1 SQVTM and CDR2 ANQGSEA. CDR3 region: CSVESWGRGSLSNEQFF. CDR3 DNA: TGCAGCGTTGAAAGTTGGGGCCGCGGGAGCCTTTCCAATGAGCAGTTCTTC.

The chain recombines TRBV27 with TRBJ2-7, with 10 positions matching TRBD2. This CDR3 is 17 amino acids long. The junction had 11 bases not matched to a gene; V was cut back by 5 bases and J by 1 base. Germline loops: CDR1 MNHEY, CDR2 SMNVEV (reference sequence). The CDR3 protein is CASSLRTSGAYSYEQYF. The CDR3 bases are TGTGCCAGCAGTCTCCGGACTAGCGGAGCGTATTCCTACGAGCAGTACTTC.

This clonotype was recorded only once. A single base separates this from a much larger clone, so it may be a read error. This chain joins TRBV27 and TRBJ2-1; perhaps D is TRBD1 or TRBD2 (5 bases each). The germline CDR1 and CDR2 sequences are MNHEY and SMNVEV (reference sequence). Deletions cut 6 bases from V and 9 bases from J, with 15 bases between. The CDR3 runs 13 residues. CDR3 nucleotide sequence: TGTGCCAGCAGCCCTACTAGGGGCAGTGAGCAGTTCTTC. This translates into CASSPTRGSEQFF.

This clonotype has just one count. The chain uses TRBV12-3 or TRBV12-4 and TRBJ2-3, with TRBD1 matching 9 bases. V was clipped by 7 bases and J by 3 bases; unmatched bases: 8. The CDR3 sequence is 15 residues long. In DNA, the CDR3 is TGTGCCAGCACACGAACCGGGACAGGGACAGATACGCAGTATTTT. Its protein product is CASTRTGTGTDTQYF.

To note about this clonotype: A single base separates this from a much larger clone, so it may be a read error. The chain recombines TRBV4-2 with TRBJ2-1; TRBD2 might be the D (6 bases). The CDR3 spans 16 residues. Deletions cut 2 bases from V and 8 bases from J, with 19 bases between. Germline CDR1 LGHNA, CDR2 YNFKEQ. CDR3 nucleotides: TGTGCCAGCAGCCAAATGTCTAGCGAGAGGTATGATGAGCAGTTCTTC. Amino acid sequence: CASSQMSSERYDEQFF.